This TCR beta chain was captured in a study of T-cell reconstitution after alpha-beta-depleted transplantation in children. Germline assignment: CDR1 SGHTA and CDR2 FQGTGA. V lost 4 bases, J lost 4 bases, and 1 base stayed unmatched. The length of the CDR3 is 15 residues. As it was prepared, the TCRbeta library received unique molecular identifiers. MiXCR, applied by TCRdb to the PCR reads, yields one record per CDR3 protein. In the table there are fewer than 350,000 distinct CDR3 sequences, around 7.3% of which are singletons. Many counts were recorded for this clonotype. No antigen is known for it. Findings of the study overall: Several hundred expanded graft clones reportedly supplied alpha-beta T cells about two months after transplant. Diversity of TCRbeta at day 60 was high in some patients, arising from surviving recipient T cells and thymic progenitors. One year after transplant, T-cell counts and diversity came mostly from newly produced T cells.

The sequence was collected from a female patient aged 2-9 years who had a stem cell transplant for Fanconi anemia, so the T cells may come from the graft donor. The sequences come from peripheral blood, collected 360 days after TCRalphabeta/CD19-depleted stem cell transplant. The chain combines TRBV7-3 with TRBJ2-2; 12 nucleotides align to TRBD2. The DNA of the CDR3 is TGTGCCAGCAGCTCGACTAGCGGGGGCACCGGGGAGCTGTTTTTT. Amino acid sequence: CASSSTSGGTGELFF. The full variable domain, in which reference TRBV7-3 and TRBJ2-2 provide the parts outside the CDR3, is GAGVSQTPSNKVTEKGKYVELRCDPISGHTALYWYRQSLGQGPEFLIYFQGTGAADDSGLPNDRFFAVRPEGSVSTLKIQRTERGDSAVYLCASSSTSGGTGELFFGEGSRLTVL.